This TCR beta chain was identified during a study of T cells in tuberculosis. Study-level background: In South Africa, adults with active tuberculosis were compared with IGRA-negative and latently infected IGRA-positive adolescents.

In its sample, this clone was seen once. Using immunoSEQ multiplex PCR, the repertoire was profiled, and TCRdb retains in-frame clones only, with some absent. The repertoire includes about 24,000 clones, 95% to 96% of them detected once, and approximately 8.8% sits in the top ten. V lost 1 base, J lost 8 bases, and 17 bases lay in between. The CDR3 consists of 15 residues. Germline assignment: CDR1 MGHRA and CDR2 YSYEKL. The specimen was PBMCs. The rearrangement uses TRBV4-1 and TRBJ1-2; D is undetermined. The sequence was obtained from a donor aged 10 to 29 with latent tuberculosis or without tuberculosis infection. The CDR3 is CASSQVPRELGGYTF. CDR3 DNA: TGCGCCAGCAGCCAAGTCCCCCGGGAGTTAGGCGGCTACACCTTC.